This TCR beta chain was sequenced for a study of CD8 T cells in ankylosing spondylitis. Findings and caveats of the study: The disease-linked clones had a CD8+ phenotype and low blood frequencies. Reportedly, matched ankylosing spondylitis synovial fluid was significantly enriched for disease-linked clones. Seven to nine highly homologous variants formed a TCR beta motif that appeared characteristic of ankylosing spondylitis blood.

TCRdb re-analysed the 5' RACE reads in MiXCR, keeping a single row per CDR3 protein. The table includes approximately 540,000 distinct CDR3 sequences, roughly 13% detected once. This clonotype was observed a handful of times. Its antigen is undetermined. The CDR3 runs 18 residues. This TCR was sampled from a male donor with ankylosing spondylitis. This sequence joins TRBV21-1 and TRBJ2-3; the D call TRBD1 from the table was never checked on the DNA. TRBV21-1 is classified as a pseudogene. The sample taken for sequencing was blood, either unsorted or a sorted T cell fraction (not recorded which). The DNA of the CDR3 is TGTGCCAGCAGCAAAGGGCGAAGGGTCAAGCGCCGAAGAGATACGCAGTATTTT. Translation: CASSKGRRVKRRRDTQYF.